This T cell receptor beta chain comes out of a study of cytomegalovirus exposure and HLA in healthy donors. Study-wide points: Specificity for CMV antigens was confirmed in vitro for three of the CMV-associated chains.

Note on this clone: Its target is not known.

V gave up 6 bases and J gave up 0 bases, with 10 bases separating them. Germline CDR1 is MNHNY and CDR2 is SVGAGI (reference sequence). The CDR3 totals 14 residues. PCR involved 60 Vbeta and 13 Jbeta primers. The repertoire was sequenced with immunoSEQ multiplex PCR; TCRdb's copy has only in-frame clones and lacks some. The sample consists of 95,000 to 150,000 clones, around 66% of them appearing once. The rearrangement uses TRBV6-6 and TRBJ2-3; possible D gene TRBD1, 5 bases. The clonotype originates from a woman in her thirties or forties in good health and CMV-seropositive. The specimen was PBMCs. For the CDR3, the DNA is TGTGCCAGCAGCCAGACAGCGAGCACAGATACGCAGTATTTT. Protein sequence: CASSQTASTDTQYF.